These 6 T cell receptor beta chains were sequenced from one sample in a study of early T cells in non-severe SARS-CoV-2 infection. TCRdb reprocessed the 5' RACE reads via MiXCR and lists one record per CDR3 protein. The data contain tens of thousands of distinct CDR3 sequences, more than 10% of them seen just once; the ten biggest clones take up 3.5% to 5.5%. Specimen: whole blood. The receptor set was obtained from an adult who was a healthcare worker with PCR-confirmed SARS-CoV-2 infection or an uninfected control (not recorded which).

This clonotype has just a few counts. This rearrangement joins TRBV2 to TRBJ2-7; D is unresolved. Trimming removed 4 bases at V and 4 bases at J, with 8 bases between. Germline lookup yields CDR1 SNHLY and CDR2 FYNNEI. This CDR3 has 12 amino acids. The CDR3 here is CASSVSVYEQYF. CDR3 DNA: TGTGCCAGCAGTGTCTCTGTGTACGAGCAGTACTTC.

This clonotype showed up many times. This sequence joins TRBV12-3 or TRBV12-4 and TRBJ1-2; D is uncertain. The CDR3 is 14 residues long. V lost 6 bases and J lost 3, with 14 bases in between. The CDR3 spells CASRLREADYGYTF. Here the CDR3 DNA reads TGTGCCAGCAGGCTGAGGGAGGCGGACTATGGCTACACCTTC.

This sequence joins TRBV20-1 and TRBJ1-1; the D gene is possibly TRBD1 (5 bases). The CDR3 spans 18 residues. The V gene's germline CDR1 is DFQATT and CDR2 SNEGSKA (reference sequence). Trimming removed 3 bases from V and 1 base from J, with 24 bases in between. CDR3 residues: CSASLYRQAGLRNTEAFF. In DNA, the CDR3 is TGCAGTGCTAGCCTGTATCGGCAGGCAGGGCTAAGGAACACTGAAGCTTTCTTT.

This clonotype was counted a few times. One end of the junction varies from germline; a read error may be responsible. The V call is TRBV7-9, the J call TRBJ1-1; D gene ambiguous. Germline CDR1 SEHNR, CDR2 FQNEAQ (reference sequence). The CDR3 consists of 15 residues. The DNA of the CDR3 is TGTGCCAGCAGCTTAGGAAGCAGATTGAACACTGAAGCTTTTTTT. Translating gives CASSLGSRLNTEAFF.

The rearrangement joins TRBV7-6 to TRBJ2-3; D is unclear. The CDR3 is made up of 14 amino acids. Trimming pared 4 bases from V and 1 base from J, leaving 9 bases between. Germline values: CDR1 SGHVS, CDR2 FNYEAQ. The CDR3, as DNA: TGTGCCAGCAGCTATATCGACGGCACAGATACGCAGTATTTT. Translation gives CASSYIDGTDTQYF.

There are many counts of this clonotype. The chain couples TRBV2 to TRBJ2-1; 9 bases are a match to TRBD2. The CDR3 totals 15 residues. Germline-derived CDR1 and CDR2 are SNHLY and FYNNEI. V lost 11 bases to trimming and J lost 7 bases; unmatched junction nucleotides: 15. In DNA, the CDR3 is TGTGCCTCCAGTCGGGAGGGGACTAGCACGAATGAGCAGTTCTTC. This gives the protein CASSREGTSTNEQFF.